One sample yielded the 26 T cell receptor beta chains listed below, sequenced in a study of human T cells and chemical hapten exposure. Time point meaning: patch test 3, about 24 weeks after DPC sensitization. Indicated treatment: therapeutic diphenylcyclopropenone sensitization with weekly scalp DPC. One entry per CDR3 protein results from TCRdb running MiXCR on the RACE reads. The table shows about 170,000 distinct CDR3 sequences, with roughly 26% occurring only once. Material: whole blood, obtained in connection with sensitization to the hapten diphenylcyclopropenone (DPC). The receptor source for this set is a woman aged 18 to 35 with alopecia areata. Some clones in this sample may be carry-over from other donors' samples.

The chain has TRBV9 and TRBJ2-5; TRBD1 agrees at 8 bases. Germline values: CDR1 SGDLS, CDR2 YYNGEE. This CDR3 region has 14 residues. The V and J ends lost 1 base and 4 bases, in that order; junction bases with no gene match: 3. This CDR3 reads CASSVNDRGETQYF. DNA of the CDR3: TGTGCCAGCAGCGTAAACGACAGGGGAGAGACCCAGTACTTC.

This rearrangement joins TRBV7-8 to TRBJ1-5; D is ambiguous. CDR3 length: 15 residues. CDR1 is SGHVS and CDR2 is FQNEAQ in the germline V gene. V lost 1 base and J 1 base, leaving 8 bases between the germline ends. The CDR3 nucleotides read TGTGCCAGCAGCTTAGGGACCCGCAGCAATCAGCCCCAGCATTTT. Translation gives CASSLGTRSNQPQHF.

The V and J genes are TRBV20-1 and TRBJ1-1; a possible D gene is TRBD1 (5 bases). This CDR3 is built from 10 residues. Germline V gene sequence: CDR1 DFQATT, CDR2 SNEGSKA (reference sequence). The CDR3 protein is CTPGRPEAFF. The CDR3 DNA follows: TGCACCCCAGGGAGGCCTGAAGCTTTCTTT.

This clonotype was detected only a few times. The rearrangement links TRBV15 to TRBJ1-2; weak D call: TRBD1 (5 bases). Germline V CDR1 and CDR2: LNHNV, YYDKDF (reference sequence). The ends were cut back, 0 bases at V and 6 bases at J, with 20 bases in the middle. The CDR3 loop spans 17 amino acids. The CDR3 coding sequence is TGTGCCACCAGCAGAGATGGGCAGGGCCAAATTCCTAATGGCTACACCTTC. Translated, it gives CATSRDGQGQIPNGYTF.

The CDR3 loop reads CASSQDHSRGNEKLFF. The DNA for the CDR3 is TGCGCCAGCAGCCAAGATCATTCCAGGGGTAATGAAAAACTGTTTTTT. This chain uses TRBV4-3 with TRBJ1-4, with a possible D match to TRBD1 (6 bases). The germline V gene encodes CDR1 LGHNA and CDR2 YSLEER. CDR3 length: 16 residues. V lost 0 bases to trimming and J lost 4 bases, with 12 bases between them.

This chain joins TRBV29-1 and TRBJ2-1; unclear D gene. Trimming removed 4 bases at V and 8 bases at J, with 9 bases between. The CDR3 extends over 11 amino acids. Germline CDR1 reads SQVTM; CDR2 reads ANQGSEA. CDR3 region: CSVVVTHEQFF. In DNA, the CDR3 is TGCAGCGTTGTAGTTACTCATGAGCAGTTCTTC.

This clonotype was detected many times. The CDR3 sequence is CASSVGLQGGQETQYF. The CDR3 nucleotides are TGTGCCAGCAGCGTAGGCCTTCAGGGGGGACAAGAGACCCAGTACTTC. This chain connects TRBV9 to TRBJ2-5, with D possibly being TRBD1 (7 bases). V was pared by 0 bases and J by 2 bases, with 14 bases between. CDR3 length equals 16 residues. Germline lookup yields CDR1 SGDLS and CDR2 YYNGEE.

This clonotype was seen a handful of times. This chain links TRBV7-2 with TRBJ2-3; 7 bases align to TRBD2. Losses at the gene ends were 5 bases for V and 6 bases for J; bases not matched to a gene: 8. This CDR3 region has 14 residues. Germline V CDR1 and CDR2: SGHTA, FQGNSA. Here the CDR3 DNA reads TGTGCCAGCAGCCCAAGACTAGCTTCGGATACGCAGTATTTT. Protein product: CASSPRLASDTQYF.

The J gene is TRBJ2-1, the V gene TRBV5-1, with a tentative D call TRBD2 (7 bases). Trimming stripped 3 bases from V and 3 bases from J, with 19 bases between. Germline CDR1 reads SGHRS; CDR2 reads YFSETQ. CDR3 size: 17 residues. CDR3 sequence reads: CASSSGTKGGDYNEQFF. CDR3 in DNA: TGCGCCAGCAGCTCTGGGACCAAGGGGGGGGACTACAATGAGCAGTTCTTC. Filled out from reference TRBV5-1 and TRBJ2-1, the complete variable domain reads KAGVTQTPRYLIKTRGQQVTLSCSPISGHRSVSWYQQTPGQGLQFLFEYFSETQRNKGNFPGRFSGRQFSNSRSEMNVSTLELGDSALYLCASSSGTKGGDYNEQFFGPGTRLTVL.

This clonotype is a singleton in its sample. This chain links TRBV5-1 with TRBJ2-1; TRBD1 might be the D (5 bases). Trimming left V 3 bases short and J 10 bases short, with 14 bases between. This CDR3 region has 13 residues. The germline gives CDR1 SGHRS, CDR2 YFSETQ. The CDR3 region is CASSSSLYREQFF. CDR3 nucleotides: TGCGCCAGCAGCTCCAGCCTTTACAGGGAGCAGTTCTTC.

This clonotype was recorded a few times. This chain uses TRBV6-2 or TRBV6-3 with TRBJ2-4; D is unclear. From germline, CDR1 is MNHEY and CDR2 SVGEGT. The CDR3 runs 18 residues. V was pared by 2 bases and J by 4 bases, with 21 bases between. The CDR3 DNA follows: TGTGCCAGCAGTTACCCAGCCTTCGGGCGCGATATAAAAAACATTCAGTACTTC. Protein product: CASSYPAFGRDIKNIQYF.

This clonotype came up a few times. This chain uses TRBV18 with TRBJ1-4, with 7 positions matching TRBD1. The CDR3 consists of 16 residues. Germline CDR1 and CDR2: KGHSH and LQKENI. V trimming: 3 bases; J trimming: 7 bases; junction bases outside the gene matches: 11. CDR3 nucleotides: TGTGCCAGCTCACCGGTACAGGGGATAGGGTCTGAAAAACTGTTTTTT. This encodes CASSPVQGIGSEKLFF.

The CDR3 DNA is TGTGCCAGCAGTTTATTTCCACGTCCAAGGGACAGGTACGAGCAGTACTTC. It specifies CASSLFPRPRDRYEQYF. The V and J genes are TRBV27 and TRBJ2-7; 8 bases match TRBD1. The CDR3 has 17 amino acids. Germline CDR1 is MNHEY and CDR2 is SMNVEV (reference sequence). J gave up 4 bases and V 1 base, and 12 bases lay outside the gene matches.

The gene calls are TRBV9 and TRBJ2-1; no clear D gene. V lost 0 bases to trimming and J lost 4 bases, with 11 bases between them. Looked up from germline, CDR1 is SGDLS and CDR2 is YYNGEE. CDR3 length: 15 amino acids. The CDR3 DNA is TGTGCCAGCAGCGTAGGGAGTAATCCTTACAATGAGCAGTTCTTC. Translated, it gives CASSVGSNPYNEQFF.

In its sample, this clonotype was seen a few times. At one end the junction does not follow the germline gene, possibly because of a read error. This chain connects TRBV20-1 to TRBJ2-3; D gene unclear. Germline CDR1 reads DFQATT; CDR2 reads SNEGSKA (reference sequence). The CDR3 is 11 residues long. DNA for the CDR3: TGCAGTGCTAGGTGGAGAGATGCGCAGTATTTT. It yields the protein CSARWRDAQYF.

The chain uses TRBV7-8 and TRBJ1-2, with D uncertain. V was clipped by 5 bases and J by 0 bases, with 16 bases between them. The CDR3 loop spans 16 amino acids. Germline V gene lookup returns CDR1 SGHVS and CDR2 FQNEAQ. The CDR3 sequence is CASSPRTAKPNYGYTF. CDR3 DNA sequence: TGTGCCAGCAGCCCCAGGACCGCCAAACCTAACTATGGCTACACCTTC.

This clonotype was picked up a small number of times. The chain joins TRBV30 to TRBJ1-1; the match to TRBD1 covers 7 bases. The J segment lost 1 base and the V segment lost 7 bases, leaving 3 bases of the junction unmatched. In germline, CDR1 is GTSNPN, CDR2 SVGIG (reference sequence). This CDR3 contains 12 residues. The CDR3 is CAFDRANTEAFF. For the CDR3, the DNA is TGTGCCTTTGACAGGGCGAACACTGAAGCTTTCTTT.

The chain carries TRBV11-2 and TRBJ2-1; 7 bases agree with TRBD1. CDR1 and CDR2 from the germline V gene are SGHAT and FQNNGV. The V segment lost 2 bases and the J segment 7 bases; nucleotides outside the gene matches: 8. The CDR3 runs 15 residues. The CDR3 DNA reads TGTGCCAGCAGCTTACTACAGGGGAAAAGGAATGAGCAGTTCTTC. The encoded protein is CASSLLQGKRNEQFF.

This clonotype was counted only a few times. The chain joins TRBV20-1 to TRBJ2-3, with D perhaps being TRBD1 or TRBD2 (6 bases each). Germline loops: CDR1 DFQATT, CDR2 SNEGSKA (reference sequence). V was trimmed by 0 bases and J by 5 bases, leaving 15 bases between them. This CDR3 has 15 amino acids. The CDR3 sequence: CSARDYQKGGDTQYF. The CDR3 DNA reads TGCAGTGCTAGAGATTACCAGAAGGGGGGAGATACGCAGTATTTT.

The chain joins TRBV5-1 to TRBJ1-1, with D unresolved. The germline V and J ends were trimmed by 0 bases and 4 bases, with 4 bases remaining between them. Germline-derived CDR1 and CDR2 are SGHRS and YFSETQ. This CDR3 spans 12 amino acids. The DNA for the CDR3 is TGCGCCAGCAGCTTGGTTGGCACTGAAGCTTTCTTT. Translating it yields CASSLVGTEAFF. Full variable domain (rest looked up from reference TRBV5-1 and TRBJ1-1): KAGVTQTPRYLIKTRGQQVTLSCSPISGHRSVSWYQQTPGQGLQFLFEYFSETQRNKGNFPGRFSGRQFSNSRSEMNVSTLELGDSALYLCASSLVGTEAFFGQGTRLTVV.

The genes are TRBV2 and TRBJ1-2, with TRBD1 as a possible D gene (6 bases). Trimming removed 6 bases at V and 4 bases at J, with 18 bases between. Germline lookup yields CDR1 SNHLY and CDR2 FYNNEI. CDR3 size: 15 residues. The CDR3 reads CASRSPRGGAYGYTF. The DNA of the CDR3 is TGTGCCAGCAGATCTCCGCGTGGGGGGGCCTATGGCTACACCTTC.

The rearrangement links TRBV5-1 to TRBJ2-3; TRBD1 matches at 8 bases. This CDR3 has 15 residues. V was clipped by 4 bases and J by 1 base; unmatched bases: 5. Germline V gene lookup returns CDR1 SGHRS and CDR2 YFSETQ. CDR3 DNA sequence: TGCGCCAGCAGCCGCACGACAGGGGGCACAGATACGCAGTATTTT. Its protein is CASSRTTGGTDTQYF.

In its sample, this clonotype was seen a few times. J is TRBJ2-1 and V is TRBV6-5; D call uncertain. The CDR3 spans 17 residues. V lost 6 bases to trimming and J lost 5 bases, with 23 bases between them. Germline lookup yields CDR1 MNHEY and CDR2 SVGAGI. CDR3 residues: CASRVFGWVQADNEQFF. Written as DNA, the CDR3 is TGTGCCAGCAGGGTCTTCGGGTGGGTCCAGGCCGACAATGAGCAGTTCTTC.

This chain links TRBV7-2 with TRBJ2-3; D not resolved. V was pared by 3 bases and J by 6 bases, with 7 bases between. The CDR3 length is 12 residues. Per the germline V gene, CDR1 is SGHTA and CDR2 is FQGNSA. The CDR3 DNA is TGTGCCAGCAGCTTTAGTTGGGATACGCAGTATTTT. Protein sequence: CASSFSWDTQYF.

A few counts support this clonotype. CDR3 nucleotide sequence: TGTGCCAGCAGCTGGGTGGTCCCGCGGACCCAGTACTTC. It yields the protein CASSWVVPRTQYF. The chain recombines TRBV6-2 or TRBV6-3 with TRBJ2-5; D remains ambiguous. V gave up 6 bases and J gave up 7 bases, with 15 bases separating them. Looked up from germline, CDR1 is MNHEY and CDR2 is SVGEGT. The CDR3 runs 13 residues.

The V and J genes are TRBV7-9 and TRBJ2-7; 8 bases fit TRBD1. V was clipped by 4 bases and J by 7 bases; unmatched bases: 6. Germline V gene sequence: CDR1 SEHNR, CDR2 FQNEAQ (reference sequence). CDR3 size: 13 residues. The CDR3 nucleotides are TGTGCCAGCAGCTGGACAGGGAGACGGGAGCAGTACTTC. This gives the protein CASSWTGRREQYF.